The entry below describes one T cell receptor beta chain. Antigen specificity is unknown. This sample is part of a study of response to subunit inactivated influenza vaccine. One entry per CDR3 protein, called by TCRdb with MiXCR from the RT-PCR reads. The table lists about 480,000 distinct CDR3 sequences, around 13% of them singletons. Looked up from germline, CDR1 is ENHRY and CDR2 is SYGVKD. The CDR3 totals 13 residues. V gave up 7 bases and J gave up 3 bases; unmatched junction bases: 4. Findings of the study overall: Authors proposed each seasonal influenza vaccination draws in few new T cells.

V is TRBV10-3 and J is TRBJ2-3; 7 positions agree with TRBD1. The sample here was PBMCs from blood, taken about 40 days after vaccination. The sequence was collected from a man between 50 and 59 years old who received an inactivated influenza vaccine. This CDR3 is CAIKGTETDTQYF. The CDR3 DNA follows: TGTGCCATCAAAGGGACAGAGACAGATACGCAGTATTTT.